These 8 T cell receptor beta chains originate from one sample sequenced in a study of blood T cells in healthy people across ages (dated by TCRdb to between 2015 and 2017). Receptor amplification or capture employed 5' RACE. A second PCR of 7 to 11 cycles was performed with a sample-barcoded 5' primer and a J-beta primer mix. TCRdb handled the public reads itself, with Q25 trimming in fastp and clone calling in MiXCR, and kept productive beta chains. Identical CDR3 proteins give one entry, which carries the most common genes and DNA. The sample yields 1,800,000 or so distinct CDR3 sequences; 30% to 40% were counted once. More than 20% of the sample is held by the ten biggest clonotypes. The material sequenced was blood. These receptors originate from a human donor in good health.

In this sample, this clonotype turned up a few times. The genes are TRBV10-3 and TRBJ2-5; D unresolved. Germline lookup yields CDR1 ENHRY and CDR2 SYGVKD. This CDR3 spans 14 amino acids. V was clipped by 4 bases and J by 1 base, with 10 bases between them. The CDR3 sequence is CAISGRASQETQYF. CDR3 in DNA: TGTGCCATCAGTGGCCGGGCCAGCCAAGAGACCCAGTACTTC.

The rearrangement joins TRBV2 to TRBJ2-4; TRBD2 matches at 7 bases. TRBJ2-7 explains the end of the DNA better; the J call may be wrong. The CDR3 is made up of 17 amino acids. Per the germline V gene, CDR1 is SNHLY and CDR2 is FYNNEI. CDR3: CASSVSSSGSPWGEQYF. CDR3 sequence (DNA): TGTGCCAGCAGTGTGTCGTCTAGCGGATCTCCCTGGGGCGAGCAGTACTTC.

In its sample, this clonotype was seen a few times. CDR3 DNA: TGTGCCAGCAGCGTAGATCTAGATACGCAGTATTTT. Residues: CASSVDLDTQYF. The chain employs TRBV9 and TRBJ2-3, with D hard to call. The CDR3 runs to 12 residues. The germline V gene encodes CDR1 SGDLS and CDR2 YYNGEE. The germline V and J ends were trimmed by 0 bases and 5 bases, with 4 bases remaining between them.

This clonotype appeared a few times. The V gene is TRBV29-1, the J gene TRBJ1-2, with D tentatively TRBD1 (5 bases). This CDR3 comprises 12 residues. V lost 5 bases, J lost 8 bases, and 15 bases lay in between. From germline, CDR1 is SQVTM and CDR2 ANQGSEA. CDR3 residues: CSVRTGQDGYTF. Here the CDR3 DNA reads TGCAGCGTTCGGACGGGGCAGGACGGCTACACCTTC. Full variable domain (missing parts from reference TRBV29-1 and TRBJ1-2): SAVISQKPSRDICQRGTSLTIQCQVDSQVTMMFWYRQQPGQSLTLIATANQGSEATYESGFVIDKFPISRPNLTFSTLTVSNMSPEDSSIYLCSVRTGQDGYTFGSGTRLTVV.

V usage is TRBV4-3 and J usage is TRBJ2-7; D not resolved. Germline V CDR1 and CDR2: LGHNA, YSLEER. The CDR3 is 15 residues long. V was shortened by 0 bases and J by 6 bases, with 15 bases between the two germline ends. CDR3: CASSQDPVLVSEQYF. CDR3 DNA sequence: TGCGCCAGCAGCCAAGATCCTGTCTTAGTGAGCGAGCAGTACTTC.

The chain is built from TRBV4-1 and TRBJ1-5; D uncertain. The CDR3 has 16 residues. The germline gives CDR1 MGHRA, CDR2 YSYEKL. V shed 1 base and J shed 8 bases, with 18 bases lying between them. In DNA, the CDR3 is TGCGCCAGCAGCCAAGTCGAGGAACAAGGTAGAGAGCCCCAGCATTTT. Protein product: CASSQVEEQGREPQHF.

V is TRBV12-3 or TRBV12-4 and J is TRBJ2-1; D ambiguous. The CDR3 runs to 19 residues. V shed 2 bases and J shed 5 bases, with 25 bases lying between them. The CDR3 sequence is CASSLTLASAGRKNNEQFF. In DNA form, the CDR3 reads TGTGCCAGCAGTTTAACGCTCGCTAGTGCTGGCCGCAAAAACAATGAGCAGTTCTTC.

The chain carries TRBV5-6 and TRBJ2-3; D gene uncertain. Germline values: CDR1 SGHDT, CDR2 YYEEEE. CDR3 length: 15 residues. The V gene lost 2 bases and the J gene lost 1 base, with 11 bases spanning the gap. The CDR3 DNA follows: TGTGCCAGCAGCTTAGAGTCCCTTGGCACAGATACGCAGTATTTT. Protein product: CASSLESLGTDTQYF. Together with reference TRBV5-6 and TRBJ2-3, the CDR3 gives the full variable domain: DAGVTQSPTHLIKTRGQQVTLRCSPKSGHDTVSWYQQALGQGPQFIFQYYEEEERQRGNFPDRFSGHQFPNYSSELNVNALLLGDSALYLCASSLESLGTDTQYFGPGTRLTVL.